This TCR beta chain was captured in a study of blood T cell repertoires in COVID-19. Across the study: Samples came from the United States, Italy and Spain, spanning acute and convalescent COVID-19. The analysed material was cDNA or gDNA that came from T cells, B-cell-depleted T cells, or PBMCs.

As originally analysed: Nucleated cell counts were estimated from reference gene primer amplification. Clones were sequenced by immunoSEQ multiplex PCR, and TCRdb holds only the in-frame ones, with some missing. Clone size and V and J calls were adopted from that table, with D and trimming inferred from the DNA. The sample holds roughly 250,000 clones, roughly 80% seen once. V was trimmed by 2 bases and J by 0 bases, leaving 8 bases between them. The CDR3 covers 14 residues. Germline loops: CDR1 ENHRY, CDR2 SYGVKD. The clonotype comes from a woman between 55 and 75 years old with active or convalescent COVID-19. J is TRBJ2-7 and V is TRBV10-3; possibly TRBD1 for D (6 bases). The sample comprised peripheral blood. CDR3 bases: TGTGCCATCAGTGAGGGACAGCTCTCCTACGAGCAGTACTTC. Residues: CAISEGQLSYEQYF.